Reported below is one TCR beta chain. Antigen: not known. The data derive from a study of graft-versus-host responses after intestinal transplantation. Study as a whole: Among the recipients, all got anti-thymocyte globulin induction and then tacrolimus and steroids for approximately 3 years.

Looked up from germline, CDR1 is MNHNS and CDR2 is SASEGT. CDR3 size: 15 residues. With V trimmed by 4 bases and J by 3 bases, 4 bases remained unmatched. Clones were read by immunoSEQ multiplex PCR, and TCRdb kept only the in-frame ones, dropping some. This sample carries about 99,000 clones, 85% to 95% of them seen once, and the ten largest clones take roughly 0.07%. The clonotype was recovered from a human donor who was the organ donor for an intestinal transplant. The chain links TRBV6-1 to TRBJ2-3; 10 bases match TRBD1. Sequencing used unstimulated CD8+ T cells sorted from spleen or lymph node cells, obtained before transplant. CDR3 nucleotide sequence: TGTGCCAGCAGTGCGGGGACAGGGGAGACAGATACGCAGTATTTT. Its protein product is CASSAGTGETDTQYF.